The 8 T cell receptor beta chains in this list originate from one sample, sequenced in a study of blood T cell repertoires in COVID-19. The method was immunoSEQ multiplex PCR; TCRdb's version includes in-frame clones alone and lacks a portion of them. The data contain a few hundred thousand clones, roughly 87% of them singletons. Specimen: PBMCs or T cells enriched from blood (not recorded which). The origin of the receptors is a woman aged 18-30 years who had recovered from COVID-19.

In its sample, this clone was seen a few times. The chain is built from TRBV3-1 (or the pseudogene TRBV3-2) and TRBJ1-2, with unresolved D. Trimming left V 2 bases short and J 4 bases short, with 8 bases between. The CDR3 extends over 13 amino acids. Per the germline V gene, CDR1 is LGHDT and CDR2 is YNNKEL (reference sequence). In nucleotides, the CDR3 is TGTGCCAGCAGCCAATCGGGAGCCTATGGCTACACCTTC. It codes for CASSQSGAYGYTF.

In this sample, this clone turned up a few times. The gene calls are TRBV7-9 and TRBJ2-1, with 8 nucleotides matching TRBD2. From germline, CDR1 is SEHNR and CDR2 FQNEAQ (reference sequence). V lost 5 bases, J lost 5 bases, and 8 bases stayed unmatched. This CDR3 has 15 residues. This CDR3 reads CASSPFAGGNNEQFF. For the CDR3, the DNA is TGTGCCAGCAGCCCTTTTGCGGGAGGAAACAATGAGCAGTTCTTC. Drawing the rest from reference TRBV7-9 and TRBJ2-1, the complete variable domain is DTGVSQNPRHKITKRGQNVTFRCDPISEHNRLYWYRQTLGQGPEFLTYFQNEAQLEKSRLLSDRFSAERPKGSFSTLEIQRTEQGDSAMYLCASSPFAGGNNEQFFGPGTRLTVL.

The chain couples TRBV6-2 or TRBV6-3 to TRBJ1-1; D is unclear. CDR1 is MNHEY and CDR2 is SVGEGT in the germline V gene. The V and J ends lost 2 bases and 1 base respectively, with 14 bases between them. This CDR3 spans 16 amino acids. The CDR3 reads CASSYPLLGKNTEAFF. The DNA for the CDR3 is TGTGCCAGCAGTTACCCATTGCTTGGCAAGAACACTGAAGCTTTCTTT.

The chain joins TRBV9 to TRBJ2-2, with 14 positions matching TRBD2. Unmatched junction bases numbered 7, after V lost 4 bases and J lost 5 bases. This CDR3 has 17 residues. CDR1 SGDLS and CDR2 YYNGEE come from the germline V gene. In nucleotides, the CDR3 is TGTGCCAGCAGCTTGGGACTAGCGGGAGAGGGTACCGGGGAGCTGTTTTTT. Its translation is CASSLGLAGEGTGELFF.

This rearrangement joins TRBV4-3 to TRBJ2-5, with TRBD2 as a possible D gene (6 bases). Germline CDR1 is LGHNA and CDR2 is YSLEER. Trimming stripped 1 base from V and 5 bases from J, with 17 bases between. CDR3 length: 16 residues. As DNA, the CDR3 is TGCGCCAGCAGCCAAGGCTTTGGCGGGATGGGGGAGACCCAGTACTTC. Encoded protein: CASSQGFGGMGETQYF.

The V call is TRBV19, the J call TRBJ2-1; tentatively, D is TRBD1 (5 bases). Trimming took off 1 base at V and 8 bases at J, with 18 bases between the two ends. This CDR3 contains 16 residues. CDR1 and CDR2 from the germline V gene are LNHDA and SQIVND (reference sequence). The CDR3 coding sequence is TGTGCCAGTAGTATAGTTTGGCAGGGCTTTGATGATGAGCAGTTCTTC. Encoded protein: CASSIVWQGFDDEQFF.

The J gene is TRBJ1-5, the V gene TRBV28; TRBD1 is a possible D gene (6 bases). The CDR3 has 14 amino acids. V gave up 5 bases and J gave up 7 bases, with 15 bases separating them. Germline V CDR1 and CDR2: MDHEN, SYDVKM. The CDR3 loop is CASSKQQGWQPQHF. CDR3 in DNA: TGTGCCAGCAGTAAGCAACAGGGCTGGCAGCCCCAGCATTTT.

This clone was seen once. J is TRBJ2-5 and V is TRBV6-1, with D unresolved. Trimming pared 2 bases from V and 9 bases from J, leaving 13 bases between. Germline-derived CDR1 and CDR2 are MNHNS and SASEGT. The CDR3 covers 13 residues. CDR3 residues: CASSENKMGAQYF. CDR3 DNA sequence: TGTGCCAGCAGTGAAAATAAAATGGGCGCCCAGTACTTC.